Shown below are 12 T cell receptor beta chains from a single sample sequenced in a study of blood T cells in healthy people across ages. Together with a sample-barcoded 5' primer, a J-beta primer mix was included in a second PCR lasting roughly 7 to 11 cycles. TCRdb independently ran MiXCR on the 5' RACE reads; one entry per CDR3 protein. Altogether 550,000 to 750,000 distinct CDR3 sequences are present, 20% to 25% being singletons, with the ten largest covering 3% to 4%. Sequenced material: blood. The receptors shown here come from a man between 65 and 85 years old in good health.

V and J are TRBV27 and TRBJ2-3; D gene ambiguous. The V and J ends lost 6 bases and 5 bases respectively, with 15 bases between them. The CDR3 is made up of 14 amino acids. In germline, CDR1 is MNHEY, CDR2 SMNVEV (reference sequence). The CDR3, as DNA: TGTGCCAGCAGCCTGGGTTTTCGCGGAGATACGCAGTATTTT. It yields the protein CASSLGFRGDTQYF.

In this sample, this clonotype turned up a few times. This chain connects TRBV10-3 to TRBJ1-1; no clear D. Germline CDR1 reads ENHRY; CDR2 reads SYGVKD. The ends were cut back, 3 bases at V and 7 bases at J, with 9 bases in the middle. The CDR3 has 12 amino acids. CDR3 protein: CAISDLGNEAFF. In DNA, the CDR3 is TGTGCCATCAGTGATTTGGGAAATGAAGCTTTCTTT.

In this sample, this clonotype turned up once. The chain recombines TRBV7-6 with TRBJ2-1; no definite D call. The CDR3 is 14 residues long. V was pared by 6 bases and J by 5 bases, with 14 bases between. The germline CDR1 and CDR2 sequences are SGHVS and FNYEAQ. DNA for the CDR3: TGTGCCAGCAGACCCTCGGGCCTCCACAATGAGCAGTTCTTC. Its protein is CASRPSGLHNEQFF.

This clonotype occurred a few times. This chain connects TRBV20-1 to TRBJ2-3; TRBD2 is a possible D gene (6 bases). CDR1 is DFQATT and CDR2 is SNEGSKA in the germline V gene (reference sequence). This CDR3 is 17 amino acids long. V was pared by 5 bases and J by 6 bases, with 27 bases between. CDR3 sequence reads: CSAVGVIKGLKEDTQYF. CDR3 sequence (DNA): TGCAGTGCTGTAGGGGTGATTAAAGGACTAAAGGAGGATACGCAGTATTTT.

In this sample, this clonotype turned up a few times. V and J are TRBV12-3 or TRBV12-4 and TRBJ2-7, with 10 nucleotides matching TRBD1. This CDR3 has 15 residues. The J segment lost 5 bases and the V segment lost 6 bases, leaving 10 bases of the junction unmatched. This CDR3 reads CASRLSGTGADEQYF. CDR3 nucleotide sequence: TGTGCCAGCAGACTATCGGGGACAGGGGCAGACGAGCAGTACTTC.

The table lists this clonotype with a few counts. The DNA of the CDR3 is TGCGCCAGCAGCCAAGAAACAGGGTGGGACTACGAGCAGTACTTC. The encoded protein is CASSQETGWDYEQYF. This sequence joins TRBV4-3 and TRBJ2-7, with TRBD1 as a possible D gene (6 bases). Trimming took off 0 bases at V and 3 bases at J, with 12 bases between the two ends. The CDR3 sequence is 15 residues long. CDR1 LGHNA and CDR2 YSLEER come from the germline V gene.

This clonotype was picked up a small number of times. The chain carries TRBV3-1 and TRBJ1-5; D gene ambiguous. This CDR3 has 14 amino acids. The germline CDR1 and CDR2 sequences are LGHDT and YNNKEL (reference sequence). Trimming cost V 4 bases and J 3 bases, with 10 bases left between them. Here the CDR3 reads CASSRGSYNQPQHF. CDR3 in DNA: TGTGCCAGCAGCCGCGGGTCCTACAATCAGCCCCAGCATTTT.

This clonotype was recorded at least ten times. CDR3 bases: TGTGCCAGCACCATGGGACTAGAGAGAAACATTCAGTACTTC. Its translation is CASTMGLERNIQYF. The chain carries TRBV12-3 or TRBV12-4 and TRBJ2-4; 8 nucleotides match TRBD2. Losses at the gene ends were 7 bases for V and 6 bases for J; bases not matched to a gene: 8. The CDR3 sequence is 14 residues long.

The chain recombines TRBV29-1 with TRBJ1-5; D perhaps matches TRBD1 (6 bases). Trimming took 5 bases from V and 9 from J, leaving 17 bases between them. CDR1 is SQVTM and CDR2 is ANQGSEA in the germline V gene. The CDR3 extends over 13 amino acids. Here the CDR3 DNA reads TGCAGCGTTACTCTCAGGGGCCCGGGGCCCCAGCATTTT. Protein product: CSVTLRGPGPQHF.

There are a few counts of this clonotype. CDR3 region: CASSRAVGLAGKYEQYF. The CDR3 nucleotides are TGTGCCAGCAGTCGTGCGGTGGGACTAGCGGGAAAATACGAGCAGTACTTC. V gene TRBV3-1 combines with J gene TRBJ2-5, with TRBD2 matching 13 bases. The end of the DNA is better explained by TRBJ2-7, so the J call may be wrong. The CDR3 consists of 17 residues. Germline V CDR1 and CDR2: LGHDT, YNNKEL (reference sequence).

The chain carries TRBV6-5 and TRBJ2-5, with 10 nucleotides matching TRBD1. The DNA end is a closer match to TRBJ2-7, so the J assignment may be wrong. CDR3 length: 18 amino acids. Germline V CDR1 and CDR2: MNHEY, SVGAGI. CDR3 sequence: CASSFNRGRQGATYEQYF. CDR3 nucleotide sequence: TGTGCCAGCAGTTTCAACCGAGGACGACAGGGGGCCACCTACGAGCAGTACTTC.

The CDR3 loop reads CASSFGQYYEQYF. The DNA for the CDR3 is TGTGCCAGCAGTTTCGGGCAGTACTACGAGCAGTACTTC. V is TRBV28 and J is TRBJ2-5; D gene uncertain. The J call may not be correct, given that the DNA end is closer to TRBJ2-7. From germline, CDR1 is MDHEN and CDR2 SYDVKM. The CDR3 spans 13 residues.